The rows below give T cell receptor beta chains drawn from one sample of a study of blood T cells in healthy people across ages. Each CDR3 protein is one row after TCRdb ran MiXCR on the 5' RACE reads. This table has 1.5 million to 2 million distinct CDR3 sequences, roughly 27% appearing once. Sequencing input: blood. Every receptor here comes from a woman aged 30 to 39 in good health. Both conserved end residues are part of each CDR3. Fields, in order: J gene, D gene, V gene, clone size, CDR3 protein, CDR3 DNA. A D gene is named only where the DNA matches it firmly. A row's size may be missing; if present it is once, few, many or a size class.

TRBJ1-1 - TRBV5-1 - CASSLDGVGDTEAFF TGCGCCAGCAGCTTGGATGGGGTAGGAGACACTGAAGCTTTCTTT
TRBJ2-7 - TRBV9 many CASVNEQYF TGTGCCAGCGTCAACGAGCAGTACTTC
TRBJ1-1 TRBD1 TRBV29-1 - CSVDRATEAFF TGCAGCGTGGACAGGGCTACTGAAGCTTTCTTT
TRBJ2-1 TRBD2 TRBV7-2 many CASSSSGLGNNEQFF TGTGCCAGCAGCTCCTCGGGACTAGGCAACAATGAGCAGTTCTTC
TRBJ1-2 - TRBV2 - CASSGGASCGYTF TGTGCCAGCAGTGGAGGGGCCTCTTGTGGCTACACCTTC
TRBJ1-1 TRBD1 TRBV18 - CASSSPKGAPNTEAFF TGTGCCAGCTCATCACCGAAGGGGGCGCCGAACACTGAAGCTTTCTTT
TRBJ2-1 - TRBV20-1 many CSAPFGGYNEQFF TGCAGTGCTCCTTTTGGGGGCTACAATGAGCAGTTCTTC
TRBJ2-7 - TRBV7-6 many CASSLGTDLRTYEQYF TGTGCCAGCAGCTTAGGGACGGACCTCCGCACCTACGAGCAGTACTTC
TRBJ2-7 TRBD1 TRBV20-1 many CSARDRAWGTGPNEQYF TGCAGTGCTAGAGATCGGGCTTGGGGGACAGGACCGAACGAGCAGTACTTC
TRBJ2-7 - TRBV12-3/TRBV12-4 few CASSSLGLNYEQYF TGTGCCAGCAGTTCCCTAGGACTAAACTACGAGCAGTACTTC
TRBJ2-1 TRBD1 TRBV24-1 - CATSGPETGDYNEQFF TGTGCCACCAGTGGTCCCGAGACAGGGGATTACAATGAGCAGTTCTTC
TRBJ2-7 TRBD2 TRBV20-1 - CSARGRPGSGGVTYEQYF TGCAGTGCTAGAGGCCGACCGGGGAGCGGGGGGGTGACCTACGAGCAGTACTTC
TRBJ1-1 - TRBV29-1 many CSSRAGLNTEAFF TGCAGCTCCCGGGCAGGGCTGAACACTGAAGCTTTCTTT
TRBJ1-2 - TRBV27 once CASSRDDFTGYTF TGTGCCAGCAGTAGGGACGACTTTACTGGCTACACCTTC
TRBJ2-1 TRBD2 TRBV20-1 few CSARGREVGNEQFF TGCAGTGCTAGGGGGCGGGAGGTCGGCAATGAGCAGTTCTTC
TRBJ2-3 - TRBV3-1 - CASSQALYADTQYF TGTGCCAGCAGCCAAGCGCTTTACGCAGATACGCAGTATTTT
TRBJ2-5 TRBD2 TRBV3-1 - CASSRAGEPTQETQYF TGTGCCAGCAGTCGGGCGGGGGAGCCCACCCAAGAGACCCAGTACTTC
TRBJ2-1 TRBD2 TRBV9 few CASSVDASGYNEQFF TGTGCCAGCAGCGTAGACGCTAGCGGATACAATGAGCAGTTCTTC
TRBJ2-3 - TRBV11-2 - CASMNPRTDTLDF TGTGCCAGCATGAATCCCCGCACAGATACGCTGGATTTT
TRBJ1-2 TRBD1 TRBV12-3/TRBV12-4 - CASSLRGRAGHTF TGTGCCAGCAGTTTAAGGGGGCGCGCCGGCCACACCTTC
TRBJ2-1 - TRBV29-1 - CSVGSGSYNEQFF TGCAGCGTTGGCAGCGGCTCCTACAATGAGCAGTTCTTC
TRBJ2-1 TRBD1 TRBV27 many CASSYTGGTYNEQFF TGTGCCAGCAGCTACACAGGGGGTACCTACAATGAGCAGTTCTTC
TRBJ2-5 - TRBV5-6 once CASSSASEIQETQYF TGTGCCAGCAGCTCAGCGAGCGAGATCCAAGAGACCCAGTACTTC
TRBJ2-5 TRBD2 TRBV4-3 few CASSYRLAGDEFGETQYF TGCGCCAGCAGCTACAGACTAGCGGGAGATGAATTCGGGGAGACCCAGTACTTC
TRBJ1-2 - TRBV4-1 once CASSQNDQGLVYGYTF TGCGCCAGCAGCCAAAACGACCAGGGGTTGGTCTATGGCTACACCTTC
TRBJ1-1 - TRBV2 - CASSERVGRYTEAFF TGTGCCAGCAGTGAAAGGGTCGGGAGATACACTGAAGCTTTCTTT
TRBJ2-7 - TRBV21-1 - CASTLDRLSYEWQYF TGTGCCAGCACCCTGGACAGGTTATCCTACGAGTGGCAGTACTTC
TRBJ1-6 TRBD1 TRBV18 - CASSEDRGTPLHF TGTGCCAGCTCCGAAGACAGGGGGACACCCCTCCACTTT
TRBJ1-2 TRBD1 TRBV6-5 - CASSYSTGTVYGYTF TGTGCCAGCAGTTACTCGACCGGGACAGTCTATGGCTACACCTTC
TRBJ2-1 - TRBV21-1 - CASSSRDRGRNNEQFF TGTGCCAGCAGCTCCCGGGACAGGGGGCGGAACAATGAGCAGTTCTTC
TRBJ1-1 - TRBV7-9 - CASSTVSGTEAFF TGTGCCAGCAGCACTGTCTCGGGCACTGAAGCTTTCTTT
TRBJ2-5 - TRBV5-4 - CASGVTGTLQETQYF TGTGCCAGCGGCGTAACCGGGACGTTACAAGAGACCCAGTACTTC
TRBJ1-6 TRBD1 TRBV3-1 few CASRDRGQESYNSPLHF TGTGCCAGCAGGGACAGGGGACAAGAATCCTATAATTCACCCCTCCACTTT
TRBJ1-6 - TRBV5-5 few CASSLPGPNSPLHF TGTGCCAGCAGCTTGCCGGGGCCTAATTCACCCCTCCACTTT
TRBJ1-1 - TRBV7-9 - CASSRIGGTTEAFF TGTGCCAGCAGCCGCATCGGAGGGACGACTGAAGCTTTCTTT
TRBJ1-2 - TRBV29-1 many CSVERQWGYTF TGCAGCGTTGAAAGGCAGTGGGGCTACACCTTC
TRBJ1-2 TRBD1 TRBV14 few CASSPEDRVDGYTF TGTGCCAGCAGCCCCGAGGACAGGGTTGATGGCTACACCTTC
TRBJ2-3 TRBD1 TRBV5-4 - CASSDRRQGADTQYF TGTGCCAGCAGCGACCGGAGACAGGGCGCAGATACGCAGTATTTT
TRBJ2-6 - TRBV11-2 few CASSDRLSGANVLTF TGTGCCAGCAGCGACCGACTCTCTGGGGCCAACGTCCTGACTTTC
TRBJ1-1 TRBD1 TRBV15 - CATSRGQGALEAFF TGTGCCACCAGCAGAGGACAGGGGGCCCTTGAAGCTTTCTTT
TRBJ2-7 - TRBV20-1 many CSAPDHEQYF TGCAGTGCCCCAGACCACGAGCAGTACTTC
TRBJ2-3 - TRBV5-4 - CASSFFGSLSTDTQYF TGTGCCAGCAGCTTTTTCGGGTCATTGAGCACAGATACGCAGTATTTT
TRBJ2-3 - TRBV12-5 - CASAPRGETDTQYF TGTGCTAGTGCCCCCAGGGGGGAAACAGATACGCAGTATTTT
TRBJ1-2 - TRBV18 few CASSPSQGSYGYTF TGTGCCAGCTCACCATCACAGGGATCCTATGGCTACACCTTC
TRBJ2-7 - TRBV20-1 - CSGGSSLSSYEQYF TGCAGTGGGGGGTCCAGTTTAAGCTCCTACGAGCAGTACTTC
TRBJ2-3 - TRBV30 - CAWSPGRDTQYF TGTGCCTGGAGTCCGGGGAGAGATACGCAGTATTTT
TRBJ2-5 - TRBV28 few CASSTEAGWPGEETQYF TGTGCCAGCAGTACCGAAGCCGGCTGGCCAGGGGAGGAGACCCAGTACTTC
TRBJ2-7 - TRBV29-1 - CSVVARDTYEQYF TGCAGCGTTGTAGCCCGGGACACCTACGAGCAGTACTTC
TRBJ2-7 TRBD1 TRBV5-1 - CASSLSGTGNNEQYF TGCGCCAGCAGCTTGTCCGGGACAGGGAACAATGAGCAGTACTTC
TRBJ1-4 TRBD1 TRBV10-3 few CAIIEFPTGSNEKLFF TGTGCCATCATTGAGTTCCCGACAGGGTCTAATGAAAAACTGTTTTTT
TRBJ1-2 - TRBV5-1 - CASSLGPVWGYTF TGCGCCAGCAGCTTGGGGCCGGTTTGGGGCTACACCTTC
TRBJ1-2 - TRBV5-1 many CASSNRDSQSYGYTF TGCGCCAGCAGTAATCGTGACAGTCAATCCTATGGCTACACCTTC
TRBJ1-2 - TRBV29-1 - CSVAQLLNYGYTF TGCAGCGTTGCCCAGTTACTTAACTATGGCTACACCTTC